These 3 T cell receptor beta chains were sequenced from one sample in a study of blood T cells in healthy people across ages. It was with a sample-barcoded 5' primer and a J-beta primer mix that a second PCR of about 7 to 12 cycles was run. TCRdb re-called the 5' RACE reads through MiXCR, storing one row per CDR3 protein. The sample records some 640,000 distinct CDR3 sequences, about 30% being singletons. The sequenced material came from blood. All receptors come from a woman older than 75 in good health.

This clonotype was recorded a few times. This chain connects TRBV5-5 to TRBJ1-1; possibly TRBD1 for D (5 bases). In germline, CDR1 is SGHKS, CDR2 YYEKEE (reference sequence). V lost 6 bases, J lost 7 bases, and 13 bases lay in between. The CDR3 spans 12 residues. The CDR3 DNA follows: TGTGCCAGCATACCATCGGGGGATGAAGCTTTCTTT. Amino acid sequence: CASIPSGDEAFF.

This clonotype was observed a few times. This chain joins TRBV24-1 and TRBJ1-2; D is unresolved. The CDR3 length is 12 residues. Germline V lookup: CDR1 KGHDR, CDR2 SFDVKD. Trimming stripped 0 bases from V and 8 bases from J, with 6 bases between. CDR3: CATSDLEGGYTF. The DNA for the CDR3 is TGTGCCACCAGTGATTTGGAGGGAGGCTACACCTTC.

This clonotype was detected many times. This chain connects TRBV9 to TRBJ2-3, with D unclear. The CDR3 spans 16 residues. The V end was cut by 4 bases, the J end by 3 bases, with 18 bases between. Germline CDR1 SGDLS, CDR2 YYNGEE. DNA of the CDR3: TGTGCCAGCAGCCCTAGACAAGGCTCCTTAACAGATACGCAGTATTTT. Translated, it gives CASSPRQGSLTDTQYF.